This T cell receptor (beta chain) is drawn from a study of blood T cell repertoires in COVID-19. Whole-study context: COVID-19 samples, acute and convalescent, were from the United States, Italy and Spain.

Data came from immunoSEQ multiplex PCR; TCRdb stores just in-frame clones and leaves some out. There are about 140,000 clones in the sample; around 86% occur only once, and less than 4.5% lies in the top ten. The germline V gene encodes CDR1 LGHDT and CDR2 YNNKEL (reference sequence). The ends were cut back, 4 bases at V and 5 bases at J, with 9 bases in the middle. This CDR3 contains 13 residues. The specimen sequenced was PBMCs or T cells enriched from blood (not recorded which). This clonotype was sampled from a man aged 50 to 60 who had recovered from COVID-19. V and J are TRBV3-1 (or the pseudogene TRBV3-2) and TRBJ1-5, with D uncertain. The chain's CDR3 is CASSPSRDQPQHF. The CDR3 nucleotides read TGTGCCAGCAGCCCCTCCCGGGATCAGCCCCAGCATTTT.